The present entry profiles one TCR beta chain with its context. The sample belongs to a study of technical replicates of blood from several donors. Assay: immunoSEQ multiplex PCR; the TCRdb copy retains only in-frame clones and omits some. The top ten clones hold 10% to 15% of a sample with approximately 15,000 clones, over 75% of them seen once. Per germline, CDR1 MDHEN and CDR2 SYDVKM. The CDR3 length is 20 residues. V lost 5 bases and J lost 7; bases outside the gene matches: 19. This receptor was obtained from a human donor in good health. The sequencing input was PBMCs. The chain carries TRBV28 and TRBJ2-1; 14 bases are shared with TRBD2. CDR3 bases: TGTGCCAGCAGTCCATATAACAGGGGGACGGGACTAGCGGGAGAGAATGAGCAGTTCTTC. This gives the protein CASSPYNRGTGLAGENEQFF.